The 23 T cell receptor beta chains in this list originate from one sample, sequenced in a study of T cells in localized non-small cell lung cancer. The repertoire was sequenced with immunoSEQ multiplex PCR; TCRdb's copy has only in-frame clones and lacks some. Of about 4,500 clones in the sample, 85% to 95% were seen once. The sequences come from peripheral blood, collected before any cancer treatment. All receptors derive from a woman aged 40-69 years with stage I lung adenocarcinoma.

The DNA for the CDR3 is TGTGCCAGCAGCACTGTTTCAGGGAGGCAAAGCGGCGGGCAGTACTTC. Its protein product is CASSTVSGRQSGGQYF. This chain joins TRBV7-2 and TRBJ2-7; D may be TRBD2 (6 bases). The germline V gene encodes CDR1 SGHTA and CDR2 FQGNSA. Trimming took 5 bases from V and 9 from J, leaving 26 bases between them. CDR3 length equals 16 residues.

The rearrangement links TRBV9 to TRBJ2-2, with D perhaps given as TRBD1 or TRBD2 (5 bases each). From germline, CDR1 is SGDLS and CDR2 YYNGEE. This CDR3 comprises 15 residues. V was pared by 4 bases and J by 6 bases, with 16 bases between. The CDR3 nucleotides are TGTGCCAGCAGCCTCGGGCAGGGTAGCGCCGGGGAGCTGTTTTTT. The encoded protein is CASSLGQGSAGELFF.

The V and J genes are TRBV6-6 and TRBJ1-3; D unresolved. The CDR3 runs to 16 residues. V was clipped by 6 bases and J by 0 bases, with 15 bases between them. Germline-derived CDR1 and CDR2 are MNHNY and SVGAGI (reference sequence). In nucleotides, the CDR3 is TGTGCCAGCAGATCGACGGTGACCCTCTCTGGAAACACCATATATTTT. This gives the protein CASRSTVTLSGNTIYF.

This chain joins TRBV4-2 and TRBJ2-1, with TRBD2 matching 9 bases. V was clipped by 0 bases and J by 5 bases; unmatched bases: 5. Germline values: CDR1 LGHNA, CDR2 YNFKEQ. The CDR3 loop spans 16 amino acids. The DNA for the CDR3 is TGTGCCAGCAGCCAAGATGGGGGACTAGCTGACAATGAGCAGTTCTTC. This translates into CASSQDGGLADNEQFF.

V gene TRBV10-2 combines with J gene TRBJ2-3; 7 bases are shared with TRBD2. Germline CDR1 reads WSHSY; CDR2 reads SAAADI. This CDR3 is built from 15 residues. J gave up 1 base and V 2 bases, and 3 bases lay outside the gene matches. The CDR3 sequence: CASSEGGRGTDTQYF. CDR3 coding DNA: TGCGCCAGCAGTGAGGGCGGGAGAGGCACAGATACGCAGTATTTT.

V and J are TRBV9 and TRBJ2-1; 10 bases line up with TRBD2. The CDR3 totals 15 residues. The germline V gene has CDR1 SGDLS and CDR2 YYNGEE. With 10 bases clipped from V and 4 bases from J, the junction kept 11 bases outside the gene matches. CDR3 nucleotides: TGTGCCTCCTCGGCAGCGGGAGGGCCGTACAATGAGCAGTTCTTC. Amino acids: CASSAAGGPYNEQFF.

There are a few counts of this clone. CDR3 amino acids: CASTWTSGETQYF. The CDR3 nucleotides are TGTGCCAGCACCTGGACTAGCGGAGAGACCCAGTACTTC. This chain uses TRBV6-1 with TRBJ2-5; 10 bases are shared with TRBD2. Germline CDR1 and CDR2: MNHNS and SASEGT. Unmatched junction bases numbered 3, after V lost 7 bases and J lost 4 bases. The CDR3 covers 13 residues.

CDR3 bases: TGTGCCAGCAGCTCTTTAGCGGGAGTGGGCTACGAGCAGTACTTC. This codes for CASSSLAGVGYEQYF. The rearrangement joins TRBV7-9 to TRBJ2-7; 9 bases are a match to TRBD2. The trim removed 4 bases at V and 3 bases at J, leaving 7 bases unmatched. The CDR3 runs to 15 residues. Germline CDR1 and CDR2: SEHNR and FQNEAQ (reference sequence).

The rearrangement uses TRBV6-5 and TRBJ1-1; no firm D call. V dropped 8 bases and J dropped 6 bases, with 10 bases sitting between them. This CDR3 spans 11 amino acids. Per germline, CDR1 MNHEY and CDR2 SVGAGI. As DNA, the CDR3 is TGTGCCAGCTTCGGTCGGGCTGAAGCTTTCTTT. Translated, it gives CASFGRAEAFF.

The chain employs TRBV30 and TRBJ2-2; D unresolved. CDR3 length equals 15 residues. Trimming pared 5 bases from V and 4 bases from J, leaving 17 bases between. Germline V gives CDR1 GTSNPN, CDR2 SVGIG (reference sequence). As DNA, the CDR3 is TGTGCCTGGGATCGTGGCGCCCCGGGCACCGGGGAGCTGTTTTTT. Amino acids: CAWDRGAPGTGELFF.

The chain carries TRBV18 and TRBJ1-1, with D possibly matching TRBD1 (6 bases). CDR3 size: 16 residues. The V end lost 0 bases, the J end lost 4 bases, and 15 bases lay between the germline ends. Germline CDR1 and CDR2: KGHSH and LQKENI. The CDR3 DNA is TGTGCCAGCTCACCACCGACAGGCTCTTGGGGCACTGAAGCTTTCTTT. Residues: CASSPPTGSWGTEAFF. The full variable domain, in which reference TRBV18 and TRBJ1-1 provide the parts outside the CDR3, is NAGVMQNPRHLVRRRGQEARLRCSPMKGHSHVYWYRQLPEEGLKFMVYLQKENIIDESGMPKERFSAEFPKEGPSILRIQQVVRGDSAAYFCASSPPTGSWGTEAFFGQGTRLTVV.

The chain links TRBV5-1 to TRBJ2-7, with 10 bases lining up with TRBD1. The CDR3 spans 17 residues. Germline V gives CDR1 SGHRS, CDR2 YFSETQ. The junction had 13 bases not matched to a gene; V was cut back by 3 bases and J by 4 bases. As DNA, the CDR3 is TGCGCCAGCAGCTCATCCGCGGGACAGGGGTTCGGTTACGAGCAGTACTTC. Protein: CASSSSAGQGFGYEQYF.

The chain carries TRBV25-1 and TRBJ2-6; D is unclear. CDR3 length: 13 amino acids. The germline V gene encodes CDR1 MGHDK and CDR2 SYGVNS. The V gene lost 2 bases and the J gene lost 4 bases, with 3 bases spanning the gap. CDR3 region: CASSEPGANVLTF. The CDR3 DNA is TGTGCCAGCAGTGAACCCGGGGCCAACGTCCTGACTTTC.

The J gene is TRBJ2-1, the V gene TRBV5-1; maybe TRBD2 (5 bases). The germline CDR1 and CDR2 sequences are SGHRS and YFSETQ. The CDR3 is made up of 15 amino acids. V was trimmed by 1 base and J by 9 bases, leaving 17 bases between them. The CDR3 nucleotides read TGCGCCAGCAGCTTGAGCCTAGCTGTAGCCGGTGAGCAGTTCTTC. It codes for CASSLSLAVAGEQFF.

In its sample, this clone was seen once. The chain employs TRBV2 and TRBJ1-4, with 9 bases fitting TRBD1. The CDR3 has 18 residues. With V trimmed by 4 bases and J by 3 bases, 12 bases remained unmatched. The germline gives CDR1 SNHLY, CDR2 FYNNEI. CDR3 nucleotide sequence: TGTGCCAGCAGTGTCCAGACAGGGGGAGTTGGTGCTAATGAAAAACTGTTTTTT. Amino acid sequence: CASSVQTGGVGANEKLFF.

The V gene is TRBV13, the J gene TRBJ1-2; the D gene is possibly TRBD1 (6 bases). Germline V gene lookup returns CDR1 PRHDT and CDR2 FYEKMQ (reference sequence). Deletions cut 0 bases from V and 7 bases from J, with 15 bases between. The CDR3 contains 15 residues. The CDR3: CASSLGRGSGVGYTF. The CDR3 DNA reads TGTGCCAGCAGCTTAGGCAGGGGCTCGGGGGTTGGCTACACCTTC.

J is TRBJ2-7 and V is TRBV13, with 9 nucleotides matching TRBD1. This CDR3 comprises 15 residues. Germline assignment: CDR1 PRHDT and CDR2 FYEKMQ (reference sequence). The V and J ends lost 5 bases and 1 base, in that order; junction bases with no gene match: 6. CDR3 residues: CASSRHGTGSYEQYF. The CDR3 DNA is TGTGCCAGCAGCCGTCACGGGACAGGGTCCTACGAGCAGTACTTC.

The sample holds one count of this clone. The chain couples TRBV6-5 to TRBJ2-3; 7 bases are a match to TRBD1. V was clipped by 4 bases and J by 6 bases; unmatched bases: 7. The germline gives CDR1 MNHEY, CDR2 SVGAGI. The CDR3 runs 14 residues. In DNA form, the CDR3 reads TGTGCCAGCAGTTTCGCTACAGGGGAGGATACGCAGTATTTT. Its protein is CASSFATGEDTQYF.

This clone was seen only once. The CDR3 coding sequence is TGTGCCAGCAGTCCCCCCGCCGCCAATCAGCCCCAGCATTTT. It specifies CASSPPAANQPQHF. The V gene is TRBV28, the J gene TRBJ1-5; no clear D. The germline CDR1 and CDR2 sequences are MDHEN and SYDVKM. This CDR3 contains 14 residues. Trimming stripped 5 bases from V and 3 bases from J, with 11 bases between.

The V call is TRBV6-5, the J call TRBJ2-7, with D unresolved. From germline, CDR1 is MNHEY and CDR2 SVGAGI. V was cut by 5 bases and J by 1 base, with 9 bases left in between. The CDR3 runs to 13 residues. The CDR3 DNA is TGTGCCAGCAGTCGGACCCAATCCTACGAGCAGTACTTC. It specifies CASSRTQSYEQYF.

CDR3 in amino acids: CAWSGVQLAGGYRDTDTQYF. CDR3 DNA: TGTGCCTGGAGCGGTGTCCAACTAGCGGGAGGGTACAGAGACACAGATACGCAGTATTTT. The V gene is TRBV30, the J gene TRBJ2-3, with TRBD2 matching 13 bases. V lost 3 bases and J lost 2; bases outside the gene matches: 17. The CDR3 is made up of 20 amino acids. Germline CDR1 GTSNPN, CDR2 SVGIG (reference sequence).

The J gene is TRBJ1-5, the V gene TRBV18; possible D gene TRBD1, 5 bases. The CDR3 covers 16 residues. Trimming removed 3 bases from V and 4 bases from J, with 16 bases in between. Germline CDR1 and CDR2: KGHSH and LQKENI. Written as DNA, the CDR3 is TGTGCCAGCTCACCCGGCGGTGCGGGGGATAATCAGCCCCAGCATTTT. It translates to CASSPGGAGDNQPQHF.

This chain connects TRBV21-1 to TRBJ2-5; the DNA was not used to check the table's D call, TRBD2. TRBV21-1 is a pseudogene. CDR3 length: 17 amino acids. In nucleotides, the CDR3 is TGTGCCAGCAGCAAAAACATGGTATGGAGAATGCGGGAGACCCAGTACTTC. Its translation is CASSKNMVWRMRETQYF.